This TCR beta chain was observed in a study of CD8 T cells in Susac syndrome. This clonotype was picked up one time. Its antigen remains unknown. RNA, at about 0.45 to 1 ug, was reverse transcribed with random hexamers. TCR beta CDR3 was amplified by immunoSEQ covering 54 Vbeta and 13 Jbeta. TCRdb itself ran the immunoSEQ multiplex PCR reads through MiXCR, one entry per CDR3 protein. Found here are some 300,000 distinct CDR3 sequences, 65% to 90% of them singletons; the top ten hold roughly 0.21%. General study findings and limits: That the number of individuals in its TCR sequencing and HLA analysis was relatively small was acknowledged by the study.

Germline CDR1 and CDR2: SEHNR and FQNEAQ (reference sequence). There are 15 residues in the CDR3. Deletions cut 0 bases from V and 2 bases from J, with 11 bases between. The sequenced sample consisted of CD8+ T cells from PBMCs. The TCR was taken from a human donor with multiple sclerosis. This rearrangement joins TRBV7-9 to TRBJ2-7; D possibly uses TRBD1 or TRBD2 (5 bases each). CDR3 bases: TGTGCCAGCAGCTTAGCCTGGGACGGGGCCTACGAGCAGTACTTC. Encoded protein: CASSLAWDGAYEQYF.